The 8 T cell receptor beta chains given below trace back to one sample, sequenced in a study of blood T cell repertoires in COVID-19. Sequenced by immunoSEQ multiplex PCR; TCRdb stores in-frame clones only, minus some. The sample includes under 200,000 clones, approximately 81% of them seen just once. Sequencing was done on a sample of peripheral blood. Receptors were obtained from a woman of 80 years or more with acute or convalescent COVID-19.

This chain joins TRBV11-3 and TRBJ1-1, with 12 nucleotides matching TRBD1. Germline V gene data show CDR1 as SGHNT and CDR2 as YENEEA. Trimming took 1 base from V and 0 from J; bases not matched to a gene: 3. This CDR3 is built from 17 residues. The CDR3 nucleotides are TGTGCCAGCAGCTTAGTGGGGACAGGGGGCTTGAACACTGAAGCTTTCTTT. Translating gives CASSLVGTGGLNTEAFF. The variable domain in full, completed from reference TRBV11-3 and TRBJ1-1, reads EAGVVQSPRYKIIEKKQPVAFWCNPISGHNTLYWYLQNLGQGPELLIRYENEEAVDDSQLPKDRFSAERLKGVDSTLKIQPAELGDSAVYLCASSLVGTGGLNTEAFFGQGTRLTVV.

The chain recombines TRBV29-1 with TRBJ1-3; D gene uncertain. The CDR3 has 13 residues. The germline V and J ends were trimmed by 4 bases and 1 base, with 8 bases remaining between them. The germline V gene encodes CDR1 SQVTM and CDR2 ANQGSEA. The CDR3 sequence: CSVGSLSGNTIYF. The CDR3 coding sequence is TGCAGCGTTGGGAGTCTTTCTGGAAACACCATATATTTT.

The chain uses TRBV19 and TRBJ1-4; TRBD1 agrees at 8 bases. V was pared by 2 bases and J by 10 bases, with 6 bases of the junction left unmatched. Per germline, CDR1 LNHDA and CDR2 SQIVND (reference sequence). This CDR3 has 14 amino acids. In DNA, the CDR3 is TGTGCCAGTAGTATATCAGGACAGGGCGGAAAACTGTTTTTT. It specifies CASSISGQGGKLFF.

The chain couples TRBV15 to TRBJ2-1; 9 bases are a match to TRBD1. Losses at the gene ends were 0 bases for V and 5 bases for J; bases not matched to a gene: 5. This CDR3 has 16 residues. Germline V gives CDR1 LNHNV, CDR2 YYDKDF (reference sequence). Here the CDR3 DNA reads TGTGCCACCAGCAGAGATCTGGACAGGGGAAACAATGAGCAGTTCTTC. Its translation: CATSRDLDRGNNEQFF.

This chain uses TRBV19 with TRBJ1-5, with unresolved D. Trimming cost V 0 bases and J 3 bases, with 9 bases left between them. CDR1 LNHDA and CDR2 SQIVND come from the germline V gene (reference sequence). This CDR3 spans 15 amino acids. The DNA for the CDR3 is TGTGCCAGTAGTATAGACCGCAGTGACAATCAGCCCCAGCATTTT. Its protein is CASSIDRSDNQPQHF.

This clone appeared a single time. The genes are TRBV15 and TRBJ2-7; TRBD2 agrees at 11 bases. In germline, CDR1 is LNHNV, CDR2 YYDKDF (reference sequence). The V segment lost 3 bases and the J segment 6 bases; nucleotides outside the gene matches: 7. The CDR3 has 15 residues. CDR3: CATSSGLAGSLEQYF. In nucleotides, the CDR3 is TGTGCCACCAGCAGCGGACTAGCGGGTTCACTCGAGCAGTACTTC.

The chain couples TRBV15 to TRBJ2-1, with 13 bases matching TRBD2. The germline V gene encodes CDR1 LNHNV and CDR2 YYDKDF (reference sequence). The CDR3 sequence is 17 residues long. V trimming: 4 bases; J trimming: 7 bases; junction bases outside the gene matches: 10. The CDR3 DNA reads TGTGCCACCAGCAACGGACTAGCGGGAGCGGCAGGTAATGAGCAGTTCTTC. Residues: CATSNGLAGAAGNEQFF.

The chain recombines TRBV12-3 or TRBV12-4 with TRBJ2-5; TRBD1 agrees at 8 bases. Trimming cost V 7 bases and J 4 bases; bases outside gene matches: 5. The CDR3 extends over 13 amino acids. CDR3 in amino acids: CASTTGGGETQYF. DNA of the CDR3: TGTGCCAGCACCACAGGGGGAGGAGAGACCCAGTACTTC.